The rows below give T cell receptor beta chains drawn from one sample of a study of technical replicates of blood from a handful of donors. Generated by immunoSEQ multiplex PCR, the TCRdb table keeps only in-frame clones and is missing some. Of tens of thousands of clones detected, roughly 92% appear once; the ten largest clones hold about 0.26%. Sequencing was done on a sample of T cells isolated from PBMCs. The receptor set was obtained from a human donor in good health. Both conserved end residues are part of each CDR3. A D gene is named only where the DNA matches it firmly. Clone size is shown for a subset of rows, as once, few, many or a class of expanded clone.

D gene	J gene	V gene	clone size	CDR3 DNA	CDR3 protein
TRBD1	TRBJ1-2	TRBV6-5	NA	TGTGCCAGCAGAACAGCGGACAGGGGGCAGCTTGGCTACACCTTC	CASRTADRGQLGYTF
NA	TRBJ1-2	TRBV25-1	NA	TGTGCCAGCAGTGAATTGGGGCAGAATCCATCCCATGGCTACACCTTC	CASSELGQNPSHGYTF
TRBD1	TRBJ1-1	TRBV7-8	NA	TGTGCCAGCAGCCAGGACAGGGTGACTGAAGCTTTCTTT	CASSQDRVTEAFF
TRBD2	TRBJ2-1	TRBV18	few	TGTGCCAGCTCACCAAGCGGGGTCTCCTACAATGAGCAGTTCTTC	CASSPSGVSYNEQFF
NA	TRBJ1-2	TRBV7-9	NA	TGTGCCAGCAGCTTGTCCAGCTATGGCTACACCTTC	CASSLSSYGYTF
NA	TRBJ1-3	TRBV7-8	NA	TGTGCCAGCAGCCCTCGGAGATCTGGAAACACCATATATTTT	CASSPRRSGNTIYF
NA	TRBJ2-7	TRBV5-6	NA	TGTGCCAGCAGCTTGGTTCTGAGCCCCGACGAGCAGTACTTC	CASSLVLSPDEQYF
NA	TRBJ2-7	TRBV28	NA	TGTGCCAGCAGTCTACAGGGTTACTACGAGCAGTACTTC	CASSLQGYYEQYF
NA	TRBJ2-2	TRBV11-3	NA	TGTGCCAGCAGCTTAGATCGCCCTCCGAGCGGGGAGCTGTTTTTT	CASSLDRPPSGELFF
TRBD1	TRBJ2-3	TRBV9	NA	TGTGCCAGCAGCCTTGGGAAATGGGGACAGGGACTGACAGATACGCAGTATTTT	CASSLGKWGQGLTDTQYF
TRBD1	TRBJ1-5	TRBV29-1	NA	TGCAGCGTTCTCGACAGGGATAACCAGCCCCAGCATTTT	CSVLDRDNQPQHF
NA	TRBJ2-1	TRBV21-1	NA	TGTGCCAGCAGCAAAGCGAAAGGGATACTAGCGGGAGGTGTCCATGAGCAGTTCTTC	CASSKAKGILAGGVHEQFF
TRBD1	TRBJ1-1	TRBV2	NA	TGTGCCAGCAACGGGATGGGACTCCGGACAGGGGCGTTAGGAACTGAAGCTTTCTTT	CASNGMGLRTGALGTEAFF
TRBD1	TRBJ1-6	TRBV5-4	NA	TGTGCCAGCAGCTTTGGGACAGGGCAATCACCCCTCCACTTT	CASSFGTGQSPLHF
TRBD1	TRBJ2-7	TRBV11-2	NA	TGTGCCAGCAGCCCCTTCGACAGGGGAGTGCACGAGCAGTACTTC	CASSPFDRGVHEQYF
NA	TRBJ2-1	TRBV6-4	NA	TGTGCCAGCAGTGACTCGCTTCGGGAGTACAATGAGCAGTTCTTC	CASSDSLREYNEQFF
NA	TRBJ2-3	TRBV7-9	NA	TGTGCCAGCAGCTTGACGGGGAGCACAGATACGCAGTATTTT	CASSLTGSTDTQYF
NA	TRBJ1-2	TRBV6-5	NA	TGTGCCAGCAGTGCAGGACAGACTGACTATGGCTACACCTTC	CASSAGQTDYGYTF
NA	TRBJ1-1	TRBV5-1	once	TGCGCCAGCAGCTCGTTAGCGGTTTCGGCCACTGAAGCTTTCTTT	CASSSLAVSATEAFF
NA	TRBJ1-5	TRBV28	NA	TGTGCCAGCAGTTTAGGGGACACCTATAGCAATCAGCCCCAGCATTTT	CASSLGDTYSNQPQHF
NA	TRBJ1-1	TRBV28	NA	TGTGCCAGCAAGTTAGACAGCTTAGGGTCTGAAGCTTTCTTT	CASKLDSLGSEAFF
TRBD1	TRBJ2-2	TRBV11-3	NA	TGTGCCAGCAGACTAGACAGGGACACCGGGGAGCTGTTTTTT	CASRLDRDTGELFF
NA	TRBJ2-7	TRBV6-5	NA	TGTGCCAGCAGTTACGGGAGGAGCTCCTACGAGCAGTACTTC	CASSYGRSSYEQYF
NA	TRBJ2-5	TRBV7-3	NA	TGTGCCAGCAGCTTGACAGTCCAAGAGACCCAGTACTTC	CASSLTVQETQYF
NA	TRBJ2-7	TRBV7-9	NA	TGTGCCAGCAGCCCATGGACTTTGCCTATTCCCTACGAGCAGTACTTC	CASSPWTLPIPYEQYF
TRBD1	TRBJ1-2	TRBV23-1	NA	TGCGCCAGCAGTCATCCTTTTCGGGTCCGGGACAGGCTATTACCCGGCTACACCTTC	CASSHPFRVRDRLLPGYTF
NA	TRBJ1-4	TRBV7-6	NA	TGTGCCAGCAGCAGCTCGGGGGGGTTAAATGAAAAACTGTTTTTT	CASSSSGGLNEKLFF
NA	TRBJ2-2	TRBV7-9	once	TGTGCCAGCAGCTTATTGGGGTTTCGGGGGTCCGGGGAGCTGTTTTTT	CASSLLGFRGSGELFF
TRBD2	TRBJ2-7	TRBV28	NA	TGTGCCAGCAGCTCCGACCTAGCGGGAACCTACGAGCAGTACTTC	CASSSDLAGTYEQYF
TRBD1	TRBJ2-2	TRBV9	few	TGTGCCGCCTCCCAGGGGGTGAGCACCGGGGAGCTGTTTTTT	CAASQGVSTGELFF
TRBD2	TRBJ2-7	TRBV29-1	NA	TGCAGCGTTGGACTAGCGGGAGGCTACGAGCAGTACTTC	CSVGLAGGYEQYF
NA	TRBJ2-7	TRBV4-1	once	TGCGCCAGCAGCCAAGCCGAGGGAGTCTACGAGCAGTACTTC	CASSQAEGVYEQYF
NA	TRBJ1-3	TRBV27	NA	TGTGCCAGCAGACGGACGGCGGGGGGAAACACCATATATTTT	CASRRTAGGNTIYF
TRBD2	TRBJ2-1	TRBV28	NA	TGTGCCAGCAGCAGGACTAGCGTGAATGAGCAGTTCTTC	CASSRTSVNEQFF
NA	TRBJ2-7	TRBV4-2	NA	TGTGCCAGCAGCCAGGGGGCTCTCTACGAGCAGTACTTC	CASSQGALYEQYF
NA	TRBJ1-3	TRBV6-5	NA	TGTGCCAGCAGAAACAGGGAGCACTCTGGAAACACCATATATTTT	CASRNREHSGNTIYF
TRBD1	TRBJ1-5	TRBV6-5	NA	TGTGCCAGCAGTTACAGTCAGGGGGGCCAGCCCCAGCATTTT	CASSYSQGGQPQHF
NA	TRBJ1-1	TRBV5-6	NA	TGTGCCAGCAGCTTGAACTCTGAAGCTTTCTTT	CASSLNSEAFF
NA	TRBJ1-1	TRBV19	NA	TGTGCCAGCAGGGGATTTGGGTCGAACACTGAAGCTTTCTTT	CASRGFGSNTEAFF
NA	TRBJ1-2	TRBV7-2	NA	TGTGCCAGCATCGATGGGGGACATAACTATGGCTACACCTTC	CASIDGGHNYGYTF
NA	TRBJ1-3	TRBV2	NA	TGTGCCAGCAGTTTACAGTCTCGCTCTGGAAACACCATATATTTT	CASSLQSRSGNTIYF
TRBD1	TRBJ1-2	TRBV28	NA	TGTGCCAGCAGTGGGACAGGGTATGGCTACACCTTC	CASSGTGYGYTF
NA	TRBJ2-3	TRBV11-3	NA	TGTGCCAGCAGCTTAGGCGGAGATACGCAGTATTTT	CASSLGGDTQYF
TRBD1	TRBJ2-1	TRBV11-3	NA	TGTGCCAGCAGCTCACAGGGGTATACCTACAATGAGCAGTTCTTC	CASSSQGYTYNEQFF
TRBD1	TRBJ1-2	TRBV5-1	NA	TGCGCCAGCAGCTTCCGGGACAGGGATGATGGCTACACCTTC	CASSFRDRDDGYTF
NA	TRBJ2-3	TRBV25-1	NA	TGTGCCAGCAGTGATCGGTCTAGCACAGATACGCAGTATTTT	CASSDRSSTDTQYF
NA	TRBJ1-2	TRBV28	NA	TGTGCCAGCTATTCTCGGGGAGGAAATGGCTACACCTTC	CASYSRGGNGYTF
TRBD1	TRBJ2-1	TRBV30	NA	TGTGCCTGGAGTGTACAGGGGGATGAGTTCTTC	CAWSVQGDEFF
TRBD1	TRBJ2-5	TRBV28	NA	TGTGCCAGCAGCGTAGACAGGGCCGAAGAGACCCAGTACTTC	CASSVDRAEETQYF
NA	TRBJ2-2	TRBV7-9	NA	TGTGCCAGCAGCACCAACATCGTCCCTCCGGGCACCGGGGAGCTGTTTTTT	CASSTNIVPPGTGELFF
TRBD1	TRBJ1-2	TRBV9	NA	TGTGCCAGCAGCCCACCGGAAGGGGGCGGTTATGGCTACACCTTC	CASSPPEGGGYGYTF
NA	TRBJ2-3	TRBV6-6	NA	TGTGCCAGCAGTGATACTGTGGGCACAGATACGCAGTATTTT	CASSDTVGTDTQYF
TRBD2	TRBJ2-7	TRBV7-9	NA	TGTGCCAGCAGCGCGACTAGCGGGCCCTACGAGCAGTACTTC	CASSATSGPYEQYF
TRBD2	TRBJ2-4	TRBV6-1	once	TGTGCCAGCAGTGAATCGGGACTAGCGGGGACCATTCAGTACTTC	CASSESGLAGTIQYF
TRBD1	TRBJ2-7	TRBV5-1	NA	TGCGCCAGCAGCCCAGGGGGAGATATCAACGAGCAGTACTTC	CASSPGGDINEQYF